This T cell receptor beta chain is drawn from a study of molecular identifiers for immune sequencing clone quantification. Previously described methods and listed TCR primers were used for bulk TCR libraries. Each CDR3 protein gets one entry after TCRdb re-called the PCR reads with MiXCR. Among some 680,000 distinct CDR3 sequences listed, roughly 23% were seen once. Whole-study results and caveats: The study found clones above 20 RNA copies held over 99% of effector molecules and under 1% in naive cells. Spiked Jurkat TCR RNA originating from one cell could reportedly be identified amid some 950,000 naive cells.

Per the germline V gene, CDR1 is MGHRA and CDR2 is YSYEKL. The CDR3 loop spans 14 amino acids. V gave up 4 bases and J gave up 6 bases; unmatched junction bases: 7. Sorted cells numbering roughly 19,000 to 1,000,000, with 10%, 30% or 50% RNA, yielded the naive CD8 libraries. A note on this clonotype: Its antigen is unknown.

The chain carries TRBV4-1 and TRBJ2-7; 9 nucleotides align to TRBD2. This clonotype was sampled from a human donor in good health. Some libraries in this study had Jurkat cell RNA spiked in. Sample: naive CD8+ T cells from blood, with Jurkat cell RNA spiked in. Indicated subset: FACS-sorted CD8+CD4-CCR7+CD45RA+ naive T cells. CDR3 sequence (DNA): TGCGCCAGCAGCCTTAATAGCGGGAGCCTCGAGCAGTACTTC. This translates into CASSLNSGSLEQYF.